The 15 T cell receptor beta chains given below trace back to one sample, sequenced in a study of regulatory T cells in long-lasting Graves disease. The time point was: persistent/refractory GD, antithyroid drugs over 5 years with positive TRAb. Generation of the TCR library employed RNA extracted from PBMCs. According to the study, TCR beta libraries were built with iRepertoire HTBI primers and CDR3-region Arm-PCR. TCRdb called the multiplex PCR reads again in MiXCR, with one record for every CDR3 protein. The sample carries over 450,000 distinct CDR3 sequences, roughly 21% recorded once. The sequences come from peripheral blood mononuclear cells (PBMCs), collected when the disease was refractory, from a patient treated with antithyroid drugs. Receptors originate from a female donor with Graves disease.

This sequence joins TRBV2 and TRBJ2-6; 8 nucleotides align to TRBD1. The CDR3 runs to 17 residues. Germline trimming cut 3 bases from V and 0 bases from J; bases unmatched to any gene: 4. Germline loops: CDR1 SNHLY, CDR2 FYNNEI. In DNA, the CDR3 is TGTGCCAGCAGTGACGGGACAGGCCTCTCTGGGGCCAACGTCCTGACTTTC. It encodes CASSDGTGLSGANVLTF.

The rearrangement uses TRBV4-2 and TRBJ2-5, with 8 bases matching TRBD1. Germline CDR1 and CDR2: LGHNA and YNFKEQ. CDR3 length: 15 residues. With V trimmed by 2 bases and J by 4 bases, 6 bases remained unmatched. The CDR3 loop reads CASSQTQGVGETQYF. DNA for the CDR3: TGTGCCAGCAGCCAAACACAGGGGGTAGGAGAGACCCAGTACTTC.

The chain is built from TRBV5-1 and TRBJ2-5, with D perhaps TRBD1 (5 bases). The CDR3 consists of 15 residues. CDR1 is SGHRS, CDR2 YFSETQ, per germline. V was trimmed by 4 bases and J by 3 bases, leaving 16 bases between them. CDR3 protein: CASSRSGMKEETQYF. CDR3 in DNA: TGCGCCAGCAGCCGATCAGGGATGAAGGAAGAGACCCAGTACTTC. Based on the CDR3 plus reference TRBV5-1 and TRBJ2-5, the full variable domain is KAGVTQTPRYLIKTRGQQVTLSCSPISGHRSVSWYQQTPGQGLQFLFEYFSETQRNKGNFPGRFSGRQFSNSRSEMNVSTLELGDSALYLCASSRSGMKEETQYFGPGTRLLVL.

This chain joins TRBV29-1 and TRBJ1-6; D is possibly TRBD1 (6 bases). Trimming removed 4 bases at V and 6 bases at J, with 13 bases between. In germline, CDR1 is SQVTM, CDR2 ANQGSEA. The CDR3 contains 14 residues. For the CDR3, the DNA is TGCAGCGTTGGTTTTGGGGGCACTAATTCACCCCTCCACTTT. Protein: CSVGFGGTNSPLHF.

Comment on this clonotype: A much larger clonotype is one base distant, so this may be a read error. The rearrangement uses TRBV3-1 and TRBJ1-2; 7 nucleotides match TRBD1. Per germline, CDR1 LGHDT and CDR2 YNNKEL (reference sequence). V dropped 4 bases and J dropped 4; count of bases not matched to a gene: 3. The CDR3 consists of 13 residues. The CDR3 bases are TGTGCCAGCAGCCGAGGGACAGCCTATGGCTACACCTTC. It yields the protein CASSRGTAYGYTF.

Ten or more counts support this clonotype. This chain uses TRBV13 with TRBJ1-1; TRBD1 aligns across 8 bases. J lost 3 bases, V lost 2 bases, and 2 bases had no gene match. CDR3 size: 14 residues. Per the germline V gene, CDR1 is PRHDT and CDR2 is FYEKMQ (reference sequence). The CDR3 nucleotides are TGTGCCAGCAGCTTACTGACAGGGGACACTGAAGCTTTCTTT. Residues: CASSLLTGDTEAFF. Variable domain in full (rest from reference TRBV13 and TRBJ1-1): AAGVIQSPRHLIKEKRETATLKCYPIPRHDTVYWYQQGPGQDPQFLISFYEKMQSDKGSIPDRFSAQQFSDYHSELNMSSLELGDSALYFCASSLLTGDTEAFFGQGTRLTVV.

The chain recombines TRBV19 with TRBJ2-5, with TRBD2 matching 7 bases. Germline CDR1 and CDR2: LNHDA and SQIVND (reference sequence). This CDR3 spans 15 amino acids. V shed 1 base, J shed 2 bases, and the junction held 4 bases outside the gene matches. The CDR3 DNA reads TGTGCCAGTAGTATAGGGGCTAGCGGACAAGAGACCCAGTACTTC. Protein sequence: CASSIGASGQETQYF.

This clonotype occurred many times. The rearrangement links TRBV7-2 to TRBJ1-3, with 12 positions matching TRBD1. The V gene end was trimmed by 11 bases and the J gene end by 4 bases; junction bases not matched to a gene: 6. In germline, CDR1 is SGHTA, CDR2 FQGNSA. CDR3 length: 14 residues. In DNA form, the CDR3 reads TGTGCCTCCGGGACAGGGGGCGCCGGAAACACCATATATTTT. It translates to CASGTGGAGNTIYF.

The sample holds a few counts of this clonotype. The chain employs TRBV20-1 and TRBJ1-6, with TRBD1 as a possible D gene (5 bases). The CDR3 has 15 amino acids. Trimming removed 4 bases from V and 7 bases from J, with 17 bases in between. Germline values: CDR1 DFQATT, CDR2 SNEGSKA (reference sequence). The CDR3 loop reads CSATPTTGGNSPLHF. CDR3 sequence (DNA): TGCAGTGCTACACCAACAACCGGGGGGAATTCACCCCTCCACTTT.

The table lists this clonotype with many counts. The chain uses TRBV3-1 and TRBJ1-5; possible D gene TRBD1, 5 bases. From germline, CDR1 is LGHDT and CDR2 YNNKEL (reference sequence). The V and J ends lost 3 bases and 1 base respectively, with 10 bases between them. This CDR3 has 15 amino acids. The CDR3 region has the DNA TGTGCCAGCAGCCAGACAGCTGGAAGCAATCAGCCCCAGCATTTT. This gives the protein CASSQTAGSNQPQHF. The full variable domain, in which reference TRBV3-1 and TRBJ1-5 provide the parts outside the CDR3, is DTAVSQTPKYLVTQMGNDKSIKCEQNLGHDTMYWYKQDSKKFLKIMFSYNNKELIINETVPNRFSPKSPDKAHLNLHINSLELGDSAVYFCASSQTAGSNQPQHFGDGTRLSIL.

This chain uses TRBV4-1 with TRBJ1-4, with D perhaps matching TRBD1 (5 bases). The V gene lost 2 bases and the J gene lost 5 bases, with 12 bases spanning the gap. Germline CDR1 is MGHRA and CDR2 is YSYEKL. The CDR3 has 15 amino acids. The CDR3 sequence: CASSQTSAGNEKLFF. In DNA form, the CDR3 reads TGCGCCAGCAGCCAAACCTCGGCAGGGAATGAAAAACTGTTTTTT.

This clonotype was seen a handful of times. This chain links TRBV7-9 with TRBJ2-5; 13 bases fit TRBD2. The J call is in doubt because the DNA end fits TRBJ2-1 better. The CDR3 contains 16 residues. Germline loops: CDR1 SEHNR, CDR2 FQNEAQ (reference sequence). The CDR3 DNA reads TGTGCCAGCAGCCGCGGGGGGACTAGCGGGATAGATGAGCAGTTCTTC. Encoded protein: CASSRGGTSGIDEQFF.

There are many counts of this clonotype. The chain links TRBV2 to TRBJ2-5, with 7 bases fitting TRBD1. The J segment lost 2 bases and the V segment lost 6 bases, leaving 9 bases of the junction unmatched. Per the germline V gene, CDR1 is SNHLY and CDR2 is FYNNEI. This CDR3 contains 15 residues. CDR3 amino acids: CASSPALGQQETQYF. CDR3 nucleotides: TGTGCCAGCAGCCCCGCTTTGGGACAGCAAGAGACCCAGTACTTC.

A word on this clonotype: A read error may produce the germline difference seen at one junction end. The gene calls are TRBV28 and TRBJ2-2; TRBD1 might be the D (5 bases). The V gene's germline CDR1 is MDHEN and CDR2 SYDVKM. This CDR3 region has 16 residues. The CDR3 sequence is CARSSLQVLNTGELFF. The CDR3 bases are TGTGCCCGCAGTTCCCTACAGGTTTTGAACACCGGGGAGCTGTTTTTT.

This clonotype was counted ten times or more. The chain joins TRBV20-1 to TRBJ1-6; 9 nucleotides match TRBD1. J lost 10 bases, V lost 7 bases, and 8 bases had no gene match. This CDR3 region has 13 residues. Per the germline V gene, CDR1 is DFQATT and CDR2 is SNEGSKA (reference sequence). The CDR3 loop reads CSVHRDRDSPLHF. The DNA for the CDR3 is TGCAGTGTGCACCGGGACAGGGACTCACCCCTCCACTTT.